These 7 T cell receptor beta chains were all obtained from the same sample, sequenced in a study of control samples from healthy donors and cancer patients. Method: immunoSEQ multiplex PCR; TCRdb's copy keeps in-frame clones and lacks some. Found here are 130,000 or so clones, about 88% of them singletons; the top ten hold 3.2%. Sequencing input: blood. The receptors were gathered from a man in his fifties or sixties in good health.

The count of this clone is one. V usage is TRBV10-3 and J usage is TRBJ1-6; maybe TRBD1 (5 bases). CDR1 is ENHRY, CDR2 SYGVKD, per germline. Trimming took 11 bases from V and 6 from J, leaving 14 bases between them. The CDR3 totals 13 residues. CDR3 amino acids: CARARDGNSPLHF. CDR3 sequence (DNA): TGTGCCCGAGCCCGGGACGGTAATTCACCCCTCCACTTT.

This clone was seen a few times. The J gene is TRBJ1-5, the V gene TRBV3-1 (or the pseudogene TRBV3-2); D might be TRBD1 (5 bases). Germline CDR1 reads LGHDT; CDR2 reads YNNKEL (reference sequence). V gave up 1 base and J gave up 5 bases, with 6 bases separating them. CDR3 length equals 13 residues. The CDR3 DNA reads as TGTGCCAGCAGCCAAGGGGGCCATCAGCCCCAGCATTTT. This translates into CASSQGGHQPQHF.

This chain uses TRBV28 with TRBJ2-3, with 9 positions matching TRBD1. Losses at the gene ends were 6 bases for V and 3 bases for J; bases not matched to a gene: 7. This CDR3 is built from 15 residues. CDR1 and CDR2 (germline): MDHEN, SYDVKM. The DNA for the CDR3 is TGTGCCAGCAGGGGACAGGGAGCTGGGACAGATACGCAGTATTTT. Its protein is CASRGQGAGTDTQYF.

The J gene is TRBJ2-7, the V gene TRBV12-5, with D perhaps TRBD1 (5 bases). The CDR3 runs to 15 residues. Per germline, CDR1 LGHNT and CDR2 FRNRAP. V lost 2 bases and J 6 bases, leaving 17 bases between the germline ends. The CDR3 loop reads CASGLPARRGGEQYF. The CDR3 region has the DNA TGTGCTAGTGGTTTGCCAGCGCGAAGGGGCGGCGAGCAGTACTTC. The full variable domain, its missing parts supplied by reference TRBV12-5 and TRBJ2-7, is DARVTQTPRHKVTEMGQEVTMRCQPILGHNTVFWYRQTMMQGLELLAYFRNRAPLDDSGMPKDRFSAEMPDATLATLKIQPSEPRDSAVYFCASGLPARRGGEQYFGPGTRLTVT.

On this clone: The sample carries other DNA sequences with the same CDR3. The rearrangement uses TRBV5-1 and TRBJ2-5; unclear D gene. V was pared by 4 bases and J by 5 bases, with 6 bases between. The CDR3 length is 11 residues. Per the germline V gene, CDR1 is SGHRS and CDR2 is YFSETQ. The CDR3 sequence is CASSLQETQYF. As DNA, the CDR3 is TGCGCCAGCAGCCTCCAGGAGACCCAGTACTTC.

The rearrangement uses TRBV9 and TRBJ2-3; 8 bases agree with TRBD2. The CDR3 totals 18 residues. Trimming cost V 0 bases and J 1 base; bases outside gene matches: 10. Germline V lookup: CDR1 SGDLS, CDR2 YYNGEE. The CDR3 DNA is TGTGCCAGCAGCGTAGCTACTGGACTAGCTCAACGCACAGATACGCAGTATTTT. Protein sequence: CASSVATGLAQRTDTQYF.

This clone showed up just once. As DNA, the CDR3 is TGCAGCGTTGTAGGGGACCCCGTCGGGGGCTACACCTTC. Its protein is CSVVGDPVGGYTF. The chain uses TRBV29-1 and TRBJ1-2, with a tentative D call TRBD1 (5 bases). V was cut by 4 bases and J by 8 bases, with 17 bases left in between. The CDR3 has 13 residues. CDR1 is SQVTM and CDR2 is ANQGSEA in the germline V gene.